This T cell receptor (beta chain) was identified during a study of blood T cell repertoires in COVID-19. Study-level background: Sites across the United States, Italy and Spain contributed samples from acute and convalescent COVID-19. In each case, the material was cDNA or gDNA derived from T cells, B-cell-depleted T cells, or PBMCs.

V was pared by 1 base and J by 4 bases, with 14 bases of the junction left unmatched. From germline, CDR1 is LNHNV and CDR2 YYDKDF (reference sequence). The CDR3 has 20 amino acids. In the authors' workflow: The assay estimated nucleated cells by amplifying reference gene primers. Sequencing was performed with immunoSEQ multiplex PCR; in TCRdb, only in-frame clones are kept and a portion is missing. That table is the source of V, J and clone size, and D and trimming were worked out from the DNA. Among approximately 280,000 clones listed, roughly 86% were seen once. What was sequenced was peripheral blood. The chain has TRBV15 and TRBJ2-2; 11 positions agree with TRBD2. The TCR sequence derives from a woman in her 30s who had recovered from COVID-19. The CDR3 DNA sequence: TGTGCCACCAGCAGAGTTCCCCTCGGTAGCGGGAGGGTTTTCACCGGGGAGCTGTTTTTT. This sequence encodes CATSRVPLGSGRVFTGELFF.